This TCR beta chain comes out of a study of T cell repertoires in ileal Crohn's disease. At the level of the study: All patients had surgery for stricturing (about 61%) or penetrating (around 40%) disease. About half received postoperative treatment, roughly twelve with thiopurines and under 20 anti-TNF.

Here immunoSEQ multiplex PCR was the method, and the copy in TCRdb shows in-frame clones only, minus some. The table lists roughly 7,100 clones, 70% of them singletons. Study-wide points: Every patient over 26.8% clonality showed endoscopic recurrence.

This clone appeared a single time. Antigen unknown. The clonotype was recovered from an adult with Crohn's disease. The specimen sequenced was ileal tissue.

CDR3 sequence reads: CASSYPRDSWPPLHF. DNA of the CDR3: TGTGCCAGCAGTTACCCACGGGACAGTTGGCCACCCCTCCACTTT. V usage is TRBV6-5 and J usage is TRBJ1-6, with TRBD1 matching over 7 bases. The CDR3 sequence is 15 residues long. The V gene's germline CDR1 is MNHEY and CDR2 SVGAGI. Trimming removed 2 bases from V and 11 bases from J; junction bases left unmatched: 9.